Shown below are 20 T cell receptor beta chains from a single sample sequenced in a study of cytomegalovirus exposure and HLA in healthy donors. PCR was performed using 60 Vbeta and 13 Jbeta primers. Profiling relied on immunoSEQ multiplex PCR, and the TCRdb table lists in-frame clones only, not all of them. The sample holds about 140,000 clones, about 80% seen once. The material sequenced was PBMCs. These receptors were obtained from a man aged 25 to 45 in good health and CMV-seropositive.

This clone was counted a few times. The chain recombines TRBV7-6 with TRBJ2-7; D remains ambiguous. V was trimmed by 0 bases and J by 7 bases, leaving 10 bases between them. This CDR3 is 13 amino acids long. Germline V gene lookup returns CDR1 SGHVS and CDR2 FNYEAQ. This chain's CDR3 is CASSLAAAREQYF. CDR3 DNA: TGTGCCAGCAGCTTAGCGGCAGCTAGGGAGCAGTACTTC. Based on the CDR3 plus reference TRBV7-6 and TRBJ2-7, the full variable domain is GAGVSQSPRYKVTKRGQDVALRCDPISGHVSLYWYRQALGQGPEFLTYFNYEAQQDKSGLPNDRFSAERPEGSISTLTIQRTEQRDSAMYRCASSLAAAREQYFGPGTRLTVT.

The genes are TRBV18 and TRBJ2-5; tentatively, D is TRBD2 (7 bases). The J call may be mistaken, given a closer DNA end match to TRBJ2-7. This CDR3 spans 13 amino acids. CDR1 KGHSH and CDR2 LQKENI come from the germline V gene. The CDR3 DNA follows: TGTGCCAGCTCGTCAGGGAGGGACAACGAGCAGTACTTC. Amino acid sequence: CASSSGRDNEQYF.

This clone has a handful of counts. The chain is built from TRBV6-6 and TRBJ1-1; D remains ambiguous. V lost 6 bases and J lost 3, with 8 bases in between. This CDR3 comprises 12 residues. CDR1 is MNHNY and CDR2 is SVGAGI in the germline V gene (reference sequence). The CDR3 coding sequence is TGTGCCAGCAGGTACCGGGACACTGAAGCTTTCTTT. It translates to CASRYRDTEAFF.

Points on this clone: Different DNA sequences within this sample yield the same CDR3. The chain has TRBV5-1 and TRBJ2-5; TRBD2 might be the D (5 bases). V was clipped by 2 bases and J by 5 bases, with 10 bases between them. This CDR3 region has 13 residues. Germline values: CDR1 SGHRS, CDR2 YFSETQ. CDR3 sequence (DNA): TGCGCCAGCAGCTTTGCGGGTGGGGAGACCCAGTACTTC. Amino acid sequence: CASSFAGGETQYF.

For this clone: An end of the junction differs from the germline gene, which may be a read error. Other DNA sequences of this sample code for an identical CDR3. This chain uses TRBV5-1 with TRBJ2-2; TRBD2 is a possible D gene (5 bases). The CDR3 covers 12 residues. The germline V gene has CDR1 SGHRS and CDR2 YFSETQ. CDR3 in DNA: TGCGCCAGCAGCCTCGCGATCGGGGAACTGTTTTTT. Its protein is CASSLAIGELFF.

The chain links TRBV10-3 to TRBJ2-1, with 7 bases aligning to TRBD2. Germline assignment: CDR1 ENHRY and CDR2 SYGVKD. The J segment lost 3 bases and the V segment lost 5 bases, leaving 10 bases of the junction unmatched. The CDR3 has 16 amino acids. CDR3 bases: TGTGCCATCAGTTCTGCGGGGGAAGTTAACTACAATGAGCAGTTCTTC. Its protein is CAISSAGEVNYNEQFF.

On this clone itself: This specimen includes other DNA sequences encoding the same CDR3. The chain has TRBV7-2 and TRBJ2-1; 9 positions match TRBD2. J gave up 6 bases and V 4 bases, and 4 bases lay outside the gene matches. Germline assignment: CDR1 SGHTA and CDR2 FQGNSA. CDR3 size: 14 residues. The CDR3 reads CASSSGLAVNEQFF. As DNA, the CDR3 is TGTGCCAGCAGCTCGGGACTAGCAGTCAATGAGCAGTTCTTC.

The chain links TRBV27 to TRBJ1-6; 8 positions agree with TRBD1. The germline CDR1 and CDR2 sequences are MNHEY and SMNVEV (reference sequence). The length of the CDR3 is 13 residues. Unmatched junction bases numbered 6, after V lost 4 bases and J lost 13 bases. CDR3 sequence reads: CASSSQQGVPLHF. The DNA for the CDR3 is TGTGCCAGCAGTTCCCAACAGGGGGTCCCCCTCCACTTT.

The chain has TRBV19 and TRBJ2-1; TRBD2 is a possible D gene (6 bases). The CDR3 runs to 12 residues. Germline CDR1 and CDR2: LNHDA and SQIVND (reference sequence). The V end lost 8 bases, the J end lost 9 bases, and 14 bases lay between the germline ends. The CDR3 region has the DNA TGTGCCAGTTCCCCGGGGGTCAGTGAGCAGTTCTTC. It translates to CASSPGVSEQFF.

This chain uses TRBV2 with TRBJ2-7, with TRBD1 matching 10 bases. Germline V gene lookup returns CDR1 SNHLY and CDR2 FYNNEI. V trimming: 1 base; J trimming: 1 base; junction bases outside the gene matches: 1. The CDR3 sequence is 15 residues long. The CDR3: CASSEGTGGSYEQYF. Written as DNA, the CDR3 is TGTGCCAGCAGTGAAGGGACAGGGGGATCCTACGAGCAGTACTTC.

The CDR3 loop is CAWSVPPEISYGYTF. Here the CDR3 DNA reads TGTGCCTGGAGTGTACCCCCCGAGATTAGCTATGGCTACACCTTC. The gene calls are TRBV30 and TRBJ1-2, with no clear D. The germline V and J ends were trimmed by 0 bases and 4 bases, with 15 bases remaining between them. CDR1 is GTSNPN, CDR2 SVGIG, per germline (reference sequence). The CDR3 has 15 amino acids.

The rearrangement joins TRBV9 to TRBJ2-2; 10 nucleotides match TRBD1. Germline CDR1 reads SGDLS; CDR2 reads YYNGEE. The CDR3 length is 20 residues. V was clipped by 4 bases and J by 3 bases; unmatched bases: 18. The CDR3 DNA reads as TGTGCCAGCAGCACCCCCCTAACCGGGACAGGGGATCCACACACCGGGGAGCTGTTTTTT. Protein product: CASSTPLTGTGDPHTGELFF.

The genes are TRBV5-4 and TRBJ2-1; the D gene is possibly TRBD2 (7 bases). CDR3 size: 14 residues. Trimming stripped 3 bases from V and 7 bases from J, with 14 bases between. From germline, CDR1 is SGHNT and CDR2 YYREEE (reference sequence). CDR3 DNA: TGTGCCAGCAGCTACTACGGGGGGCTAAATGAGCAGTTCTTC. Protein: CASSYYGGLNEQFF.

The DNA of the CDR3 is TGTGCCAGCAGCGTAGTTTCAGCGGGAGGGTTCACAGATACGCAGTATTTT. Translated: CASSVVSAGGFTDTQYF. The chain recombines TRBV9 with TRBJ2-3; 10 nucleotides match TRBD2. The CDR3 runs to 17 residues. In germline, CDR1 is SGDLS, CDR2 YYNGEE. V trimming: 0 bases; J trimming: 2 bases; junction bases outside the gene matches: 6.

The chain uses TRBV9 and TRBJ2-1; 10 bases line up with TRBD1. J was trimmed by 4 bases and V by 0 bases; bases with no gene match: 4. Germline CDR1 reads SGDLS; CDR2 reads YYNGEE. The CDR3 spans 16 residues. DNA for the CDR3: TGTGCCAGCAGCGTAGATGGACAGGGGGTATACAATGAGCAGTTCTTC. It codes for CASSVDGQGVYNEQFF. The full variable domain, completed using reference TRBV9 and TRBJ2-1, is DSGVTQTPKHLITATGQRVTLRCSPRSGDLSVYWYQQSLDQGLQFLIQYYNGEERAKGNILERFSAQQFPDLHSELNLSSLELGDSALYFCASSVDGQGVYNEQFFGPGTRLTVL.

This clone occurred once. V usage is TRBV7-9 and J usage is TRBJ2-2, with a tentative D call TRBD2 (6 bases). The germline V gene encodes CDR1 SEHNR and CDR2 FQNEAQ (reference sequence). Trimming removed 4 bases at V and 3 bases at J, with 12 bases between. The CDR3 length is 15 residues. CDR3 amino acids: CASSSQAGYTGELFF. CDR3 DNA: TGTGCCAGCAGCTCGCAAGCGGGCTACACCGGGGAGCTGTTTTTT.

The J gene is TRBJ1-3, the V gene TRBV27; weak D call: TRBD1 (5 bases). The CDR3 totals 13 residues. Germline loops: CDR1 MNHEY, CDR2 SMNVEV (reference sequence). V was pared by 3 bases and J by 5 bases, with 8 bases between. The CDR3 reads CASSLTVRNTIYF. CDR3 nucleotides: TGTGCCAGCAGTTTGACAGTGAGAAACACCATATATTTT.

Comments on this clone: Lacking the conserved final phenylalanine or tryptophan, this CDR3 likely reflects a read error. This CDR3 reads CASSIYDRAPNYGYTL. CDR3 DNA: TGTGCCAGTAGTATTTACGACAGGGCCCCTAACTATGGCTACACCCTC. This chain uses TRBV19 with TRBJ1-2, with TRBD1 matching 7 bases. CDR3 size: 16 residues. The trim removed 3 bases at V and 0 bases at J, leaving 7 bases unmatched. The germline V gene encodes CDR1 LNHDA and CDR2 SQIVND (reference sequence).

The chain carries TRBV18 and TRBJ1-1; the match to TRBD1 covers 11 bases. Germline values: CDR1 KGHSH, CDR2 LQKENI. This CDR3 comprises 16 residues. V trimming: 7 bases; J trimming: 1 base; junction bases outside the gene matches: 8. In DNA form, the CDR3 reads TGTGCCAGCTTATCGGACAGGGGGCGTCAGAACACTGAAGCTTTCTTT. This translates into CASLSDRGRQNTEAFF.

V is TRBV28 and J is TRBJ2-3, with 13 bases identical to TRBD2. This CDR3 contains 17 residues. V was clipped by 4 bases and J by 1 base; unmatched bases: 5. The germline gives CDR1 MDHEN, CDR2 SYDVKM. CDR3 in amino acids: CASSSPGLAGGTDTQYF. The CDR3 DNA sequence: TGTGCCAGCAGTTCCCCCGGACTAGCGGGGGGCACAGATACGCAGTATTTT.